This T cell receptor (beta chain) was profiled in a study of graft-versus-host responses after intestinal transplantation. V was shortened by 4 bases and J by 0 bases, with 15 bases between the two germline ends. The CDR3 sequence is 16 residues long. Germline loops: CDR1 MGHRA, CDR2 YSYEKL. Assay: immunoSEQ multiplex PCR; the TCRdb copy retains only in-frame clones and omits some. The repertoire includes more than 4,000 clones, 55% to 75% of them detected once, and roughly two fifths sits in the top ten. This clone was seen once. The chain joins TRBV4-1 to TRBJ1-2; D is undetermined. The clonotype was recovered from a human patient who received an intestinal transplant, so some T cells may come from the graft donor. Sequencing used PBMCs, obtained around 560 days after intestinal transplant. The CDR3 DNA sequence: TGCGCCAGCAGCCCCCCCGAGGCGCCTACTAACTATGGCTACACCTTC. Translating it yields CASSPPEAPTNYGYTF.